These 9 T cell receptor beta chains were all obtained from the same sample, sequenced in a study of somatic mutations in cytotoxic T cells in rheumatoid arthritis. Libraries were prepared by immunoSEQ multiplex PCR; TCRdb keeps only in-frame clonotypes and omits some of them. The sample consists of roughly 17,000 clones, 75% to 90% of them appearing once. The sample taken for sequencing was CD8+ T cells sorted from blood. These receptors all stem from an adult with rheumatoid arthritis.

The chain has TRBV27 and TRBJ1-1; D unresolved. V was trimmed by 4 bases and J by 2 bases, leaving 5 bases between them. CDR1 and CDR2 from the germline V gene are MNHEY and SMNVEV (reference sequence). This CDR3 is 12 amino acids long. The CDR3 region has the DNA TGTGCCAGCAGTTCCCATAACACTGAAGCTTTCTTT. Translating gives CASSSHNTEAFF.

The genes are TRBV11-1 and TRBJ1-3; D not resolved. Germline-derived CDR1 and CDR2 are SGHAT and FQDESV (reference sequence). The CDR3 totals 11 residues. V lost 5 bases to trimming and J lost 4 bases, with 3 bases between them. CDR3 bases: TGTGCCAGCAGCCCCGGAAACACCATATATTTT. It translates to CASSPGNTIYF.

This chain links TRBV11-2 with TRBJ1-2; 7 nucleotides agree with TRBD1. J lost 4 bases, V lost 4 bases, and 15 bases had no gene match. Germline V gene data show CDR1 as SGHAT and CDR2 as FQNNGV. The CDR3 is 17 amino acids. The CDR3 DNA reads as TGTGCCAGCAGCTCGGGGGACAGCCCCCTTGGTAGCTATGGCTACACCTTC. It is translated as CASSSGDSPLGSYGYTF. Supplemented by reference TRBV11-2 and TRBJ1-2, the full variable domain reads EAGVAQSPRYKIIEKRQSVAFWCNPISGHATLYWYQQILGQGPKLLIQFQNNGVVDDSQLPKDRFSAERLKGVDSTLKIQPAKLEDSAVYLCASSSGDSPLGSYGYTFGSGTRLTVV.

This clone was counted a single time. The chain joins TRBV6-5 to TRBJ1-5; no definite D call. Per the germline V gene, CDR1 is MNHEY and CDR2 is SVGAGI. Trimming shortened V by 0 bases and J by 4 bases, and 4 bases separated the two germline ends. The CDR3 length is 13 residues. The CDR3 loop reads CASSYSTNQPQHF. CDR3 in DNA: TGTGCCAGCAGTTACTCTACGAATCAGCCCCAGCATTTT.

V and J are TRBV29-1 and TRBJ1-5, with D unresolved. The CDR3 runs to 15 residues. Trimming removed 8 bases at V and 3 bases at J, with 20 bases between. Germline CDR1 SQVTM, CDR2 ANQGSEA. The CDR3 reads CSIRESANLNQPQHF. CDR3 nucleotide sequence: TGCAGCATCCGGGAGTCAGCGAACCTCAATCAGCCCCAGCATTTT.

CDR3 nucleotide sequence: TGTGCCAGCAGTTTAGTGGCCCGGGGGCGCGGCTACACCTTC. This codes for CASSLVARGRGYTF. The V and J genes are TRBV27 and TRBJ1-2, with D tentatively TRBD1 (6 bases). V gave up 2 bases and J gave up 8 bases, with 15 bases separating them. From germline, CDR1 is MNHEY and CDR2 SMNVEV (reference sequence). This CDR3 comprises 14 residues.

CDR3 DNA: TGTGCCAGCAGCCAAGATGACGGGTCCTCCTACGAGCAGTACTTC. It encodes CASSQDDGSSYEQYF. V usage is TRBV4-2 and J usage is TRBJ2-7; D unclear. Trimming shortened V by 0 bases and J by 0 bases, and 9 bases separated the two germline ends. Germline assignment: CDR1 LGHNA and CDR2 YNFKEQ. CDR3 length: 15 residues.

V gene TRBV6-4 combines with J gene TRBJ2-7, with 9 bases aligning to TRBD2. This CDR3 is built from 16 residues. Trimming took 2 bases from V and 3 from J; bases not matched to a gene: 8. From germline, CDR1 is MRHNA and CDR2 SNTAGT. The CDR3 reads CASSDTASGDHYEQYF. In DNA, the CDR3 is TGTGCCAGCAGTGACACGGCTAGCGGGGATCACTACGAGCAGTACTTC.

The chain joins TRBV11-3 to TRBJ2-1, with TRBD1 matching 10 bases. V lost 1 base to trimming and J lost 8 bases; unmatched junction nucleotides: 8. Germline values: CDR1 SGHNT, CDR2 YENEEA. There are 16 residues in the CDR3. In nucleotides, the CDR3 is TGTGCCAGCAGCTTAGCCCCGGGACAGGGGACCCATGAGCAGTTCTTC. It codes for CASSLAPGQGTHEQFF.